A single sample is the source of the 6 T cell receptor beta chains below, sequenced in a study of T cell clonotyping in hematopoietic cell transplantation. Clones were sequenced by immunoSEQ multiplex PCR, and TCRdb holds only the in-frame ones, with some missing. Seen here are approximately 42,000 clones, 95% observed once, and the top ten hold about 0.91%. The sequenced sample consisted of peripheral blood mononuclear cells. Source of these receptors: a man aged 25-45 years in good health. Some clones in this sample may be carry-over from other donors' samples.

The chain combines TRBV18 with TRBJ2-3; TRBD1 might be the D (6 bases). The CDR3 length is 15 residues. V was clipped by 3 bases and J by 2 bases, with 12 bases between them. Germline V lookup: CDR1 KGHSH, CDR2 LQKENI. CDR3 loop: CASSPLQGITDTQYF. DNA of the CDR3: TGTGCCAGCTCACCCCTACAGGGAATCACAGATACGCAGTATTTT.

V usage is TRBV4-1 and J usage is TRBJ1-2; no reliable D call. Germline V lookup: CDR1 MGHRA, CDR2 YSYEKL. CDR3 size: 16 residues. Trimming removed 2 bases at V and 6 bases at J, with 19 bases between. This chain's CDR3 is CASSQPRAYPSNGYTF. In nucleotides, the CDR3 is TGCGCCAGCAGCCAACCCCGGGCCTACCCTTCAAATGGCTACACCTTC.

Here the CDR3 DNA reads TGTGCCAGCAGCTTGGTTGAAAAGAGCTCCTACGAGCAGTACTTC. This gives the protein CASSLVEKSSYEQYF. The chain links TRBV5-6 to TRBJ2-7; D not resolved. This CDR3 has 15 amino acids. Trimming shortened V by 0 bases and J by 0 bases, and 10 bases separated the two germline ends. CDR1 and CDR2 from the germline V gene are SGHDT and YYEEEE.

CDR3 in amino acids: CASSSSRVGTDYTF. The CDR3 DNA follows: TGTGCCAGCAGCTCTTCAAGGGTCGGGACAGATTACACCTTC. The chain combines TRBV5-4 with TRBJ1-2; TRBD1 agrees at 7 bases. This CDR3 comprises 14 residues. Germline lookup yields CDR1 SGHNT and CDR2 YYREEE (reference sequence). The ends lost 3 bases at V and 11 bases at J; junction bases unmatched: 13. Together with reference TRBV5-4 and TRBJ1-2, the CDR3 gives the full variable domain: ETGVTQSPTHLIKTRGQQVTLRCSSQSGHNTVSWYQQALGQGPQFIFQYYREEENGRGNFPPRFSGLQFPNYSSELNVNALELDDSALYLCASSSSRVGTDYTFGSGTRLTVV.

The chain carries TRBV4-3 and TRBJ2-3, with 11 bases matching TRBD2. V lost 3 bases, J lost 6 bases, and 8 bases stayed unmatched. The CDR3 has 16 residues. Germline V gives CDR1 LGHNA, CDR2 YSLEER. This chain's CDR3 is CASSHLAGGEGDTQYF. The CDR3 coding sequence is TGCGCCAGCAGCCATCTAGCGGGAGGCGAAGGGGATACGCAGTATTTT.

The chain joins TRBV2 to TRBJ1-1; possibly TRBD1 for D (5 bases). CDR3 length: 13 amino acids. V was pared by 6 bases and J by 3 bases, with 11 bases between. Germline V gives CDR1 SNHLY, CDR2 FYNNEI. The CDR3 region is CASRTEGYTEAFF. CDR3 coding DNA: TGTGCCAGCAGGACGGAGGGGTACACTGAAGCTTTCTTT. Combining the CDR3 with reference TRBV2 and TRBJ1-1 gives the whole variable domain EPEVTQTPSHQVTQMGQEVILRCVPISNHLYFYWYRQILGQKVEFLVSFYNNEISEKSEIFDDQFSVERPDGSNFTLKIRSTKLEDSAMYFCASRTEGYTEAFFGQGTRLTVV.